This section outlines one T cell receptor beta chain sequence together with its context. Its antigen is undetermined. This sample was included in a study of vaccination and CD4 T cells after COVID-19. Overall study: Convalescent individuals numbered four females and six males, two being Hispanic. Both day-14 and day-161-to-241 post-vaccine samples exist for a few convalescent patients. Study-level points and caveats: A median of approximately 88% of reactive clones, in convalescent patients, became evident only post-vaccination.

TCRdb recomputed calls from the PCR reads with MiXCR, one row per CDR3 protein. Among some 33,000 distinct CDR3 sequences listed, 35% to 40% were seen once. Regarding time point: late sampling 161 to 241 days after vaccination in three convalescent patients. PCR tests turned positive between March and December 2020, before US Alpha, Beta and Delta variants. The clonotype comes from a human donor who had recovered from COVID-19. The sequences come from CD4+ T cells from blood, collected about 7 months after SARS-CoV-2 vaccination.

The CDR3: CASSLASAEQYF. The CDR3 nucleotides are TGTGCCAGCAGCTTAGCTAGCGCCGAGCAGTACTTC. This chain uses TRBV7-9 with TRBJ2-7; D possibly corresponds to TRBD2 (5 bases). Trimming took off 0 bases at V and 6 bases at J, with 6 bases between the two ends. In germline, CDR1 is SEHNR, CDR2 FQNEAQ (reference sequence). CDR3 length equals 12 residues.